This T cell receptor beta chain originates from a study of cytomegalovirus exposure and HLA in healthy donors. Whole-study findings and limits: Earlier findings revealed that most TCR beta V segments proved productive either about 87% or about 30% of the time. TCR beta V- and J-gene trimming, according to a later analysis, was linked to a missense DCLRE1C variant.

PCR primers comprised 60 Vbeta and 13 Jbeta primers. Produced via immunoSEQ multiplex PCR; TCRdb's table is partial and in-frame only. The table includes under 150,000 clones, 70% to 80% detected once. CDR1 is SGHNT, CDR2 YYREEE, per germline (reference sequence). With 0 bases clipped from V and 4 bases from J, the junction kept 7 bases outside the gene matches. The CDR3 has 15 amino acids. As regards this clone: The antigen remains unidentified.

This clonotype was obtained from a female donor in good health and CMV-seronegative. The sample comprised PBMCs. The chain recombines TRBV5-4 with TRBJ2-7; 7 bases map to TRBD2. CDR3 nucleotide sequence: TGTGCCAGCAGCTTGGGCACTAGCGCCCTATACGAGCAGTACTTC. Encoded protein: CASSLGTSALYEQYF.